The rows below give T cell receptor beta chains drawn from one sample of a study of control samples from healthy donors and cancer patients. The data were produced by immunoSEQ multiplex PCR, yet TCRdb's version contains in-frame clones alone and is incomplete. The table has some 200,000 clones, roughly nine tenths seen once. Sequenced: blood. The source is a woman aged 25-40 years in good health. The CDR3 runs from the conserved cysteine through the conserved F or W. Each record gives: CDR3 DNA, CDR3 protein, J gene, clone size, V gene, D gene. A D gene is named only where the DNA matches it firmly. Not all rows give a size; the values are once, few, many and, for expanded clones, a class.

TGTGCCAGCTCACCACCAGACTCAGGGGTAGAGAACACTGAAGCTTTCTTT | CASSPPDSGVENTEAFF | TRBJ1-1 | NA | TRBV18 | NA
TGTGCCAGCTCACCAGCGCAACTGAACACTGAAGCTTTCTTT | CASSPAQLNTEAFF | TRBJ1-1 | NA | TRBV18 | NA
TGCAGTGCTAGTCCCAGCTCCTACGAGCAGTACTTC | CSASPSSYEQYF | TRBJ2-7 | NA | TRBV20-1 | NA
TGTGCCAGCAGCCCCAATAATTCACCCCTCCACTTT | CASSPNNSPLHF | TRBJ1-6 | NA | TRBV3-1/TRBV3-2 | NA
TGTGCCAGCAGTTTACCTACAGGGGGGTGGACTGAAGCTTTCTTT | CASSLPTGGWTEAFF | TRBJ1-1 | NA | TRBV28 | TRBD1
TGTGCCAGCTCACCCCAGGGGCTCAATGAGCAGTTCTTC | CASSPQGLNEQFF | TRBJ2-1 | NA | TRBV18 | NA
TGTGCCAGCATCCGGACAGGGTGGTTCGTAGGCAATCAGCCCCAGCATTTT | CASIRTGWFVGNQPQHF | TRBJ1-5 | NA | TRBV28 | TRBD1
TGTGCCTGGGGACAGTCGGTCGGCGGCTACACCTTC | CAWGQSVGGYTF | TRBJ1-2 | NA | TRBV30 | NA
TGTGCCAGCAGTACCGGGACAGGGGGCGCAGATGGCTACACCTTC | CASSTGTGGADGYTF | TRBJ1-2 | NA | TRBV27 | TRBD1
TGTGCCAGCAGTATCCAGCGGGGGGGTGGCACAGATACGCAGTATTTT | CASSIQRGGGTDTQYF | TRBJ2-3 | many | TRBV2 | TRBD2
TGTGCCAGTAGTATAACTAGCTCCTATAATTCACCCCTCCACTTT | CASSITSSYNSPLHF | TRBJ1-6 | NA | TRBV19 | NA
TGTGCCAGCAGCTTATATCCCGGGACTCCGAACACCGGGGAGCTGTTTTTT | CASSLYPGTPNTGELFF | TRBJ2-2 | NA | TRBV7-8 | NA
TGCAGCGTTGGTCAGGGGGAGGGCTACACCTTC | CSVGQGEGYTF | TRBJ1-2 | NA | TRBV29-1 | TRBD1
TGTGCCAGCAGTCCGGACAGGGGGCTCGGGAAACTGTTTTTT | CASSPDRGLGKLFF | TRBJ1-4 | NA | TRBV28 | TRBD1
TGTGCCAGCAGCTTAACGGAGGGGTACGGCACTGAAGCTTTCTTT | CASSLTEGYGTEAFF | TRBJ1-1 | NA | TRBV7-9 | NA
TGTGCCAGCAGCTTAGCCGGCCGGGGGGGCACAGATACGCAGTATTTT | CASSLAGRGGTDTQYF | TRBJ2-3 | NA | TRBV7-2 | TRBD2
TGTGCCACCAGCAGAGACGGCGGGGGGGCCTACGAGCAGTACTTC | CATSRDGGGAYEQYF | TRBJ2-7 | NA | TRBV15 | TRBD2
TGTGCCAGCAGTGAAGAGGCTAGCGGCGTCAATGAGCAGTTCTTC | CASSEEASGVNEQFF | TRBJ2-1 | NA | TRBV6-4 | TRBD2
TGTGCCAGCAGTTACTCTGCGGGGGGGTACAATGAGCAGTTCTTC | CASSYSAGGYNEQFF | TRBJ2-1 | NA | TRBV6-2/TRBV6-3 | TRBD2
TGTGCCAGCAGTTACTCCGGACAGGGCGCCTACGAGCAGTACTTC | CASSYSGQGAYEQYF | TRBJ2-7 | NA | TRBV6-2/TRBV6-3 | TRBD1
TGCGCCAGTACCGGGACAGGGGGCGACTCCTATAATTCACCCCTCCACTTT | CASTGTGGDSYNSPLHF | TRBJ1-6 | NA | TRBV5-1 | TRBD1
TGTGCCAGCAGTGACAGTTTTAATGAAAAACTGTTTTTT | CASSDSFNEKLFF | TRBJ1-4 | NA | TRBV12-3/TRBV12-4 | NA
TGCGCCAGCAGGACAGGGGGCGTCCCTGAAGCTTTCTTT | CASRTGGVPEAFF | TRBJ1-1 | NA | TRBV4-1 | TRBD1
TGTGCCAGCAGTGAAGGGGGGTCCTCTGGAAACACCATATATTTT | CASSEGGSSGNTIYF | TRBJ1-3 | NA | TRBV6-1 | NA
TGTGCCAGCAGTCGACAGGTCGGGGGCAACTATGGCTACACCTTC | CASSRQVGGNYGYTF | TRBJ1-2 | once | TRBV2 | NA
TGTGCTAGTGGTTTGCCTTTAGCGGGGGGGCAAAAAAACATTCAGTACTTC | CASGLPLAGGQKNIQYF | TRBJ2-4 | NA | TRBV12-5 | TRBD2
TGCGCCAGCAGCCAAGATCGAAACAGGGTGGAAAATCAGCCCCAGCATTTT | CASSQDRNRVENQPQHF | TRBJ1-5 | NA | TRBV4-1 | NA
TGTGCCATCAGTGAGGTAGGGGGCCAGGATGGCTACACCTTC | CAISEVGGQDGYTF | TRBJ1-2 | NA | TRBV10-3 | TRBD1
TGTGCCAGCAGCTTCCAGGGGCACACCGGGGAGCTGTTTTTT | CASSFQGHTGELFF | TRBJ2-2 | NA | TRBV11-3 | NA
TGTGCCAGCAGCGTAGCCTTCACAGGGGGCGCAGCAGATACGCAGTATTTT | CASSVAFTGGAADTQYF | TRBJ2-3 | NA | TRBV9 | TRBD1